Below, 21 T cell receptor beta chains from the same sample are listed, as sequenced in a study of control samples from healthy donors and cancer patients. Method: immunoSEQ multiplex PCR; TCRdb's copy keeps in-frame clones and lacks some. The sample consists of around 100,000 clones, 90% to 95% of them appearing once. The sequenced material came from blood. The receptors here all came from a young woman in good health.

This rearrangement joins TRBV11-2 to TRBJ1-6; 9 nucleotides match TRBD1. The germline V gene has CDR1 SGHAT and CDR2 FQNNGV. After removal of 4 bases from V and 15 bases from J, the junction contained 13 bases not matched to a gene. CDR3 size: 15 residues. In DNA form, the CDR3 reads TGTGCCAGCAGCTCTTACCGGGACAGGGAGGACCACCTCCACTTT. Translation gives CASSSYRDREDHLHF.

V gene TRBV3-1 (or the pseudogene TRBV3-2) combines with J gene TRBJ2-7, with TRBD1 matching over 8 bases. The CDR3 extends over 15 amino acids. From germline, CDR1 is LGHDT and CDR2 YNNKEL (reference sequence). V was pared by 4 bases and J by 0 bases, with 5 bases of the junction left unmatched. CDR3 DNA sequence: TGTGCCAGCAGCCTCGGACAGGGTAGCTCCTACGAGCAGTACTTC. This codes for CASSLGQGSSYEQYF.

This clone was observed a single time. The CDR3 region has the DNA TGTGCCAGCAGCCGGGACAGGGAAGGATCACCCCTCCACTTT. It specifies CASSRDREGSPLHF. This chain joins TRBV7-9 and TRBJ1-6; TRBD1 matches at 9 bases. The CDR3 consists of 14 residues. V shed 5 bases, J shed 10 bases, and the junction held 6 bases outside the gene matches. Germline V gives CDR1 SEHNR, CDR2 FQNEAQ (reference sequence).

The genes are TRBV3-1 (or the pseudogene TRBV3-2) and TRBJ2-1, with D perhaps matching TRBD2 (5 bases). The V gene lost 4 bases and the J gene lost 0 bases, with 19 bases spanning the gap. CDR1 is LGHDT and CDR2 is YNNKEL in the germline V gene (reference sequence). CDR3 size: 18 residues. The CDR3 DNA reads as TGTGCCAGCAGCCTCCTTCGTTTGAGCGGTGTCTCCTACAATGAGCAGTTCTTC. Translated, it gives CASSLLRLSGVSYNEQFF.

J is TRBJ2-7 and V is TRBV12-3 or TRBV12-4; tentatively, D is TRBD1 (6 bases). This CDR3 region has 12 residues. V lost 4 bases and J lost 5, with 9 bases in between. DNA of the CDR3: TGTGCCAGCAGTTCACACAGGGACGAGCAGTACTTC. Translating it yields CASSSHRDEQYF.

The DNA of the CDR3 is TGTGCCAGCAGCCCCCCCACAGGGATAAACACTGAAGCTTTCTTT. It translates to CASSPPTGINTEAFF. The chain carries TRBV25-1 and TRBJ1-1; possible D gene TRBD1, 6 bases. Germline V gives CDR1 MGHDK, CDR2 SYGVNS. The CDR3 loop spans 15 amino acids. Trimming stripped 6 bases from V and 2 bases from J, with 16 bases between.

The chain joins TRBV6-5 to TRBJ2-7; 7 nucleotides align to TRBD1. J lost 1 base, V lost 0 bases, and 3 bases had no gene match. Germline values: CDR1 MNHEY, CDR2 SVGAGI. This CDR3 has 15 residues. CDR3: CASSYSWTGSYEQYF. CDR3 bases: TGTGCCAGCAGTTACTCTTGGACAGGATCCTACGAGCAGTACTTC.

This chain connects TRBV10-1 to TRBJ1-1; TRBD1 might be the D (5 bases). The CDR3 spans 13 residues. Germline CDR1 WNHNN, CDR2 SYGVQD (reference sequence). The V end was cut by 5 bases, the J end by 7 bases, with 14 bases between. The CDR3 protein is CASSPSRQNEAFF. The CDR3 DNA follows: TGCGCCAGCAGTCCCTCCCGACAGAATGAAGCTTTCTTT.

This chain connects TRBV29-1 to TRBJ2-7; either TRBD1 or TRBD2 may supply D (5 bases each). The V end lost 2 bases, the J end lost 2 bases, and 10 bases lay between the germline ends. This CDR3 contains 13 residues. Germline V gene data show CDR1 as SQVTM and CDR2 as ANQGSEA. CDR3 residues: CSVEIGTAYEQYF. Here the CDR3 DNA reads TGCAGCGTTGAAATCGGGACCGCCTACGAGCAGTACTTC.

The J gene is TRBJ2-7, the V gene TRBV12-3 or TRBV12-4, with 10 nucleotides matching TRBD2. V was pared by 3 bases and J by 6 bases, with 2 bases of the junction left unmatched. The CDR3 has 13 residues. The CDR3 nucleotides read TGTGCCAGCAGTTTGGGACTAGCGATCGAGCAGTACTTC. This encodes CASSLGLAIEQYF.

This chain links TRBV19 with TRBJ2-7; no clear D gene. The CDR3 has 15 amino acids. Germline CDR1 and CDR2: LNHDA and SQIVND (reference sequence). V was clipped by 4 bases and J by 0 bases, with 13 bases between them. CDR3 nucleotides: TGTGCCAGTAGTACACGACTCTTCAGCTCCTACGAGCAGTACTTC. Translation gives CASSTRLFSSYEQYF.

V gene TRBV5-8 combines with J gene TRBJ1-2, with no clear D. Germline lookup yields CDR1 SGHTS and CDR2 YDEGEE. V was clipped by 3 bases and J by 5 bases, with 23 bases between them. There are 17 residues in the CDR3. The CDR3: CASSSLREVFLLYGYTF. CDR3 nucleotide sequence: TGTGCCAGCAGCTCGTTAAGGGAGGTATTCCTCCTTTATGGCTACACCTTC.

The chain uses TRBV14 and TRBJ2-1; 15 bases are a match to TRBD2. The germline CDR1 and CDR2 sequences are SGHDN and FVKESK. Trimming took 1 base from V and 12 from J; bases not matched to a gene: 7. The CDR3 loop spans 16 amino acids. CDR3 sequence reads: CASSQVRTSGRAGQFF. CDR3 bases: TGTGCCAGCAGCCAAGTGAGGACTAGCGGGAGGGCCGGGCAGTTCTTC. Based on the CDR3 plus reference TRBV14 and TRBJ2-1, the full variable domain is EAGVTQFPSHSVIEKGQTVTLRCDPISGHDNLYWYRRVMGKEIKFLLHFVKESKQDESGMPNNRFLAERTGGTYSTLKVQPAELEDSGVYFCASSQVRTSGRAGQFFGPGTRLTVL.

The V call is TRBV6-1, the J call TRBJ2-7, with 8 bases lining up with TRBD2. Germline CDR1 is MNHNS and CDR2 is SASEGT. This CDR3 is built from 17 residues. V shed 2 bases, J shed 7 bases, and the junction held 16 bases outside the gene matches. In DNA, the CDR3 is TGTGCCAGCAGTGAATGGGGAGTAGCGGGGACCTTGGTGGAGCAGTACTTC. Translating it yields CASSEWGVAGTLVEQYF.

This chain connects TRBV5-8 to TRBJ1-4; 7 nucleotides agree with TRBD1. Trimming took 4 bases from V and 5 from J; bases not matched to a gene: 8. CDR3 length: 15 amino acids. Germline lookup yields CDR1 SGHTS and CDR2 YDEGEE. CDR3 coding DNA: TGTGCCAGCAGCCCAGAAGGGGGCCGGAATGAAAAACTGTTTTTT. The encoded protein is CASSPEGGRNEKLFF. Full variable domain (remainder filled in from reference TRBV5-8 and TRBJ1-4): EAGVTQSPTHLIKTRGQQATLRCSPISGHTSVYWYQQALGLGLQFLLWYDEGEERNRGNFPPRFSGRQFPNYSSELNVNALELEDSALYLCASSPEGGRNEKLFFGSGTQLSVL.

This rearrangement joins TRBV7-7 to TRBJ2-5, with 10 bases aligning to TRBD2. V gave up 6 bases and J gave up 5 bases; unmatched junction bases: 15. The CDR3 loop spans 17 amino acids. The germline V gene encodes CDR1 SSHAT and CDR2 FNYEAQ (reference sequence). The CDR3: CASRPSAAGGLRETQYF. The CDR3 bases are TGTGCCAGCAGACCCTCCGCAGCGGGGGGGCTGCGGGAGACCCAGTACTTC. Full variable domain (missing parts from reference TRBV7-7 and TRBJ2-5): GAGVSQSPRYKVTKRGQDVTLRCDPISSHATLYWYQQALGQGPEFLTYFNYEAQPDKSGLPSDRFSAERPEGSISTLTIQRTEQRDSAMYRCASRPSAAGGLRETQYFGPGTRLLVL.

The chain couples TRBV3-1 (or the pseudogene TRBV3-2) to TRBJ2-1, with 9 bases fitting TRBD2. Germline V gene sequence: CDR1 LGHDT, CDR2 YNNKEL (reference sequence). V lost 0 bases, J lost 5 bases, and 11 bases stayed unmatched. This CDR3 region has 18 residues. The CDR3 bases are TGTGCCAGCAGCCAAGATCGTTATCGCGGGGGGGGACACAATGAGCAGTTCTTC. It is translated as CASSQDRYRGGGHNEQFF.

The V gene is TRBV10-1, the J gene TRBJ2-7; D perhaps matches TRBD2 (6 bases). Trimming removed 6 bases from V and 3 bases from J, with 12 bases in between. This CDR3 has 13 amino acids. The germline V gene encodes CDR1 WNHNN and CDR2 SYGVQD (reference sequence). CDR3 coding DNA: TGCGCCAGCAGCGGGGACTTTGTCTACGAGCAGTACTTC. It specifies CASSGDFVYEQYF.

This chain links TRBV30 with TRBJ1-1; D ambiguous. The V gene lost 2 bases and the J gene lost 1 base, with 8 bases spanning the gap. The CDR3 is 13 residues long. In germline, CDR1 is GTSNPN, CDR2 SVGIG (reference sequence). In DNA, the CDR3 is TGTGCCTGGAGTTTAGGCAGGAACACTGAAGCTTTCTTT. Its protein product is CAWSLGRNTEAFF.

The chain uses TRBV5-4 and TRBJ1-3; TRBD1 matches at 8 bases. The length of the CDR3 is 15 residues. V lost 5 bases and J lost 2; bases outside the gene matches: 6. The V gene's germline CDR1 is SGHNT and CDR2 YYREEE (reference sequence). The CDR3: CASSPDRGTGNTIYF. In DNA form, the CDR3 reads TGTGCCAGCAGTCCTGACAGGGGCACTGGAAACACCATATATTTT.

This clone was observed a single time. The chain carries TRBV28 and TRBJ2-7; D may be TRBD2 (6 bases). The CDR3 sequence is 13 residues long. Germline values: CDR1 MDHEN, CDR2 SYDVKM. V shed 7 bases and J shed 6 bases, with 16 bases lying between them. The CDR3 spells CASNDGRRAEQYF. The DNA of the CDR3 is TGTGCCAGCAACGATGGGCGGAGGGCCGAGCAGTACTTC.